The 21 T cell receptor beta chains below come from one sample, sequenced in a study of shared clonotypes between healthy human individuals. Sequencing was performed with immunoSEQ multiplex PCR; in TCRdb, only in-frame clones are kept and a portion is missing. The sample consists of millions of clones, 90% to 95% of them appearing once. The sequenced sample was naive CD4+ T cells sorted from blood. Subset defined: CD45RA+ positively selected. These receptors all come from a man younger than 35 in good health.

The DNA of the CDR3 is TGTGCCAGCTCAGGGTTCCAAGAGACCCAGTACTTC. It translates to CASSGFQETQYF. The rearrangement joins TRBV28 to TRBJ2-5; possibly TRBD1 for D (5 bases). The V gene lost 8 bases and the J gene lost 1 base, with 8 bases spanning the gap. CDR3 length equals 12 residues. Per the germline V gene, CDR1 is MDHEN and CDR2 is SYDVKM. The full variable domain, rest sourced from reference TRBV28 and TRBJ2-5, is DVKVTQSSRYLVKRTGEKVFLECVQDMDHENMFWYRQDPGLGLRLIYFSYDVKMKEKGDIPEGYSVSREKKERFSLILESASTNQTSMYLCASSGFQETQYFGPGTRLLVL.

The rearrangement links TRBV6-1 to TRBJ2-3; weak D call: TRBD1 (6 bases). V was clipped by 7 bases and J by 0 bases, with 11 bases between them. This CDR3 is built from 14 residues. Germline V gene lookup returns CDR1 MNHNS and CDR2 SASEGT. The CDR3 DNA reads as TGTGCCAGCATGGGGGCAAGGAGCACAGATACGCAGTATTTT. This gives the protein CASMGARSTDTQYF.

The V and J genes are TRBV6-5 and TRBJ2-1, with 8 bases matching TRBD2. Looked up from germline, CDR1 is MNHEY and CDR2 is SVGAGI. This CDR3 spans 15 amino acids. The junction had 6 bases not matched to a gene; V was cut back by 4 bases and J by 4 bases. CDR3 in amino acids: CASSSNSGDYNEQFF. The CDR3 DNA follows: TGTGCCAGCAGTTCGAATAGCGGGGATTACAATGAGCAGTTCTTC.

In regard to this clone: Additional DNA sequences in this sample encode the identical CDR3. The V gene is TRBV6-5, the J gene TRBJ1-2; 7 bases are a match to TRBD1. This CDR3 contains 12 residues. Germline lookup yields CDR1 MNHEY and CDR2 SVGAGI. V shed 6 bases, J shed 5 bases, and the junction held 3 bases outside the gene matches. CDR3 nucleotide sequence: TGTGCCAGCAGCAGACAGGGATATGGCTACACCTTC. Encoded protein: CASSRQGYGYTF.

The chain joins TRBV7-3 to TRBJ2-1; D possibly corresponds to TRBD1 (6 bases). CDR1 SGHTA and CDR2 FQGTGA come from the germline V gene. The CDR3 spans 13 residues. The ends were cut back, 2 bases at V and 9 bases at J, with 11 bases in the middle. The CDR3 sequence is CASSLGSRGEQFF. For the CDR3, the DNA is TGTGCCAGCAGCTTAGGTAGCAGGGGTGAGCAGTTCTTC.

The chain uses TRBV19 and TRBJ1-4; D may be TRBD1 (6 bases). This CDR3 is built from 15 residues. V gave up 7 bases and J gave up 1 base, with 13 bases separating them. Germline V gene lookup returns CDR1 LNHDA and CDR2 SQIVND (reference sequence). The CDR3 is CASTRRGITNEKLFF. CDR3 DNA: TGTGCCAGTACCCGGAGGGGGATAACTAATGAAAAACTGTTTTTT.

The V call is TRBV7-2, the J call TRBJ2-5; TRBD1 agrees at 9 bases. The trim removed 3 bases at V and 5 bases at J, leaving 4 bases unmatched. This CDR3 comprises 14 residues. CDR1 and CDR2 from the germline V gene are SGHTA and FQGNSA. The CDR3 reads CASSFGDRVETQYF. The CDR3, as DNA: TGTGCCAGCAGCTTTGGGGACAGGGTTGAGACCCAGTACTTC.

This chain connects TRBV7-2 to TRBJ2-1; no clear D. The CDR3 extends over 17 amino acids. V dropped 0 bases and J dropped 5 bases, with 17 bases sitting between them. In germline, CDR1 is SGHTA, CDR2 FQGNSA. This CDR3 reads CASSLARLQFTHNEQFF. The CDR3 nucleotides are TGTGCCAGCAGCTTAGCACGTCTACAGTTTACTCACAATGAGCAGTTCTTC.

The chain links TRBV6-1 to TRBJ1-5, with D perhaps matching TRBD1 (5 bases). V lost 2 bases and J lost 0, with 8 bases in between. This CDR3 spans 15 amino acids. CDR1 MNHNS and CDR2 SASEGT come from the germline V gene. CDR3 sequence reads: CASSEHRISNQPQHF. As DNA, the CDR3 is TGTGCCAGCAGTGAACACAGGATTAGCAATCAGCCCCAGCATTTT.

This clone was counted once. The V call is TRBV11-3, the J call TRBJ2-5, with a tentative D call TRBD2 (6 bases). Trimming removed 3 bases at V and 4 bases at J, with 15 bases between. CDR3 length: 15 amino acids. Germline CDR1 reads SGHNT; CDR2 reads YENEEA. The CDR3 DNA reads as TGTGCCAGCAGCTTGGGTGGCGGGGAACTAGAGACCCAGTACTTC. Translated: CASSLGGGELETQYF.

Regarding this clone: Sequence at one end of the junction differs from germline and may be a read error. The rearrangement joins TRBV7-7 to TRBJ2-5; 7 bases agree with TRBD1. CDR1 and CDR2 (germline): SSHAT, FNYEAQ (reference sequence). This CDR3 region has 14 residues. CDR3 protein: CASSLARDSPTQYF. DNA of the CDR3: TGTGCTAGCAGCTTAGCGAGGGACAGCCCGACCCAGTACTTC.

CDR3 coding DNA: TGTGCCAGCAGCTCCTTCTCTAGCGGGAGCTACAATGAGCAGTTCTTC. Translated, it gives CASSSFSSGSYNEQFF. This chain joins TRBV5-4 and TRBJ2-1, with 10 bases aligning to TRBD2. The CDR3 loop spans 16 amino acids. V dropped 3 bases and J dropped 3; count of bases not matched to a gene: 6. Germline V gene data show CDR1 as SGHNT and CDR2 as YYREEE (reference sequence). The entire variable domain, with the rest obtained from reference TRBV5-4 and TRBJ2-1, is as follows: ETGVTQSPTHLIKTRGQQVTLRCSSQSGHNTVSWYQQALGQGPQFIFQYYREEENGRGNFPPRFSGLQFPNYSSELNVNALELDDSALYLCASSSFSSGSYNEQFFGPGTRLTVL.

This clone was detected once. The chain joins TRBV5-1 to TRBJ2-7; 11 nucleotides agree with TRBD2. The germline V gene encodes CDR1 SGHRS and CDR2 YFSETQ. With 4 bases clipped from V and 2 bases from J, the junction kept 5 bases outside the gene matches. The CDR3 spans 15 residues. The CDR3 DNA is TGCGCCAGCAGCGTGGGACTAGCGGAAGCCTACGAGCAGTACTTC. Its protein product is CASSVGLAEAYEQYF.

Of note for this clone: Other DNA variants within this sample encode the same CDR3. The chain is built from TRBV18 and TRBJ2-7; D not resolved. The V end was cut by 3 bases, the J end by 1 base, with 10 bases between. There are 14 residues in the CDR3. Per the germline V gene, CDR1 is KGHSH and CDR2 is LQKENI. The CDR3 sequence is CASSPTTGSYEQYF. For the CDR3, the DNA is TGTGCCAGCTCACCCACGACCGGATCCTACGAGCAGTACTTC.

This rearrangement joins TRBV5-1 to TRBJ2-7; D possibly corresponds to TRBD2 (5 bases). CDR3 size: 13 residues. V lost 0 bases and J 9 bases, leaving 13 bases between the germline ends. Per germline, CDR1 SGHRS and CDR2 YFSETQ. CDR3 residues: CASSLVSGEGQYF. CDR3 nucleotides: TGCGCCAGCAGCTTGGTATCCGGGGAAGGGCAGTACTTC.

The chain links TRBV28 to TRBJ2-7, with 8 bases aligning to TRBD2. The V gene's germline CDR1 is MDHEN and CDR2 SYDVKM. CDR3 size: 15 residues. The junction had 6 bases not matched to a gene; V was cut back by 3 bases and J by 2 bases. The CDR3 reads CASSFHAGGTYEQYF. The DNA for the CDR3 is TGTGCCAGCAGTTTTCACGCGGGGGGAACCTACGAGCAGTACTTC. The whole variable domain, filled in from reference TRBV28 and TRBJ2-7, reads DVKVTQSSRYLVKRTGEKVFLECVQDMDHENMFWYRQDPGLGLRLIYFSYDVKMKEKGDIPEGYSVSREKKERFSLILESASTNQTSMYLCASSFHAGGTYEQYFGPGTRLTVT.

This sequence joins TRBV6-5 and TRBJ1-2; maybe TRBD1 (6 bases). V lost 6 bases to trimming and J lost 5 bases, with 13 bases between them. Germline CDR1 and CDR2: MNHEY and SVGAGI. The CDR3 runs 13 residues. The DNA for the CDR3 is TGTGCCAGCAGGGGGGGCGGTGGTTATGGCTACACCTTC. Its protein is CASRGGGGYGYTF.

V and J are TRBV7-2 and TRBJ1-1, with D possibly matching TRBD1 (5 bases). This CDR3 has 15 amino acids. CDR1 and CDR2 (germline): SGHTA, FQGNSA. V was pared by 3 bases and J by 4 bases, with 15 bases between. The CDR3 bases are TGTGCCAGCAGCTTGCTCGGGGTCGGGGGCACTGAAGCTTTCTTT. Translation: CASSLLGVGGTEAFF.

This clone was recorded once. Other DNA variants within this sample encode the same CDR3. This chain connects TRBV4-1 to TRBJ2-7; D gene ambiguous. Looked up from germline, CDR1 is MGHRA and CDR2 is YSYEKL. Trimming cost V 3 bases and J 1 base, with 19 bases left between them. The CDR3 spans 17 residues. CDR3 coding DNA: TGCGCCAGCAGCCATACTTTAAGGGCACCGCAATCCTACGAGCAGTACTTC. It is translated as CASSHTLRAPQSYEQYF.

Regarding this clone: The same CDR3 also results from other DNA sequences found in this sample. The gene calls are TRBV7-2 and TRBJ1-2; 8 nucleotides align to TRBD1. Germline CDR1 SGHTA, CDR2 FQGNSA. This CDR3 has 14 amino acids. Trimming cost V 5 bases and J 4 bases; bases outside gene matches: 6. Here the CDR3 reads CASSPDRGGYGYTF. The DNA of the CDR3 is TGTGCCAGCAGCCCCGACAGGGGCGGCTATGGCTACACCTTC.

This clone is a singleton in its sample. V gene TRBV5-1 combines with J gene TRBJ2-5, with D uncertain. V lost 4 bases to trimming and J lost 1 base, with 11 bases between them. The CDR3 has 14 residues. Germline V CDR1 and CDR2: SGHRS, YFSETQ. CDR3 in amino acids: CASSGEIVQETQYF. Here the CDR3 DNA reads TGCGCCAGCAGCGGAGAGATTGTCCAAGAGACCCAGTACTTC. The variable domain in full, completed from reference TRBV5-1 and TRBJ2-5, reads KAGVTQTPRYLIKTRGQQVTLSCSPISGHRSVSWYQQTPGQGLQFLFEYFSETQRNKGNFPGRFSGRQFSNSRSEMNVSTLELGDSALYLCASSGEIVQETQYFGPGTRLLVL.